This is a list of T cell receptor beta chains from one sample in a study of blood T cell repertoires in COVID-19. Profiling relied on immunoSEQ multiplex PCR, and the TCRdb table lists in-frame clones only, not all of them. The sample holds about 160,000 clones, 85% to 95% seen once. Sequencing used peripheral blood. These receptors were collected from a woman between 55 and 75 years old with COVID-19, enrolled during active disease. Both conserved end residues are part of each CDR3. Fields, in order: clone size, J gene, D gene, V gene, CDR3 protein, CDR3 DNA. D genes are given only for firm matches. Clone size appears in some rows only: once, few, many, or a class for an expanded clone.

clone_size: NA
j_call: TRBJ1-2
d_call: NA
v_call: TRBV12-3/TRBV12-4
cdr3_aa: CASSLYGYGYTF
cdr3_nt: TGTGCCAGCAGTTTATACGGGTATGGCTACACCTTC

clone_size: NA
j_call: TRBJ2-2
d_call: NA
v_call: TRBV7-9
cdr3_aa: CATSPAARTGGDTGELFF
cdr3_nt: TGTGCCACCTCTCCGGCAGCGAGAACAGGCGGGGACACCGGGGAGCTGTTTTTT

clone_size: once
j_call: TRBJ2-2
d_call: TRBD1
v_call: TRBV9
cdr3_aa: CASSIRQGNGELFF
cdr3_nt: TGTGCCAGCAGCATACGACAGGGTAACGGGGAGCTGTTTTTT

clone_size: NA
j_call: TRBJ2-7
d_call: TRBD1
v_call: TRBV12-5
cdr3_aa: CASGSMYRDREYEQYF
cdr3_nt: TGTGCTAGTGGCTCAATGTACCGGGACAGGGAATACGAGCAGTACTTC

clone_size: NA
j_call: TRBJ1-5
d_call: NA
v_call: TRBV30
cdr3_aa: CAWSGQSNQPQHF
cdr3_nt: TGTGCCTGGAGTGGACAGAGCAATCAGCCCCAGCATTTT

clone_size: NA
j_call: TRBJ1-1
d_call: TRBD1
v_call: TRBV6-6
cdr3_aa: CASSNRQGGEAFF
cdr3_nt: TGTGCCAGCAGTAACCGACAGGGAGGCGAAGCTTTCTTT

clone_size: NA
j_call: TRBJ1-2
d_call: NA
v_call: TRBV9
cdr3_aa: CASSVDPGAYYGYTF
cdr3_nt: TGTGCCAGCAGCGTAGATCCAGGGGCCTACTATGGCTACACCTTC

clone_size: NA
j_call: TRBJ2-1
d_call: TRBD2
v_call: TRBV7-3
cdr3_aa: CASSRAAGGQAEQFF
cdr3_nt: TGTGCCAGCAGCCGGGCCGCGGGGGGCCAGGCTGAGCAGTTCTTC

clone_size: once
j_call: TRBJ2-7
d_call: NA
v_call: TRBV4-3
cdr3_aa: CASSQETTRWSSFPYEQYF
cdr3_nt: TGCGCCAGCAGCCAAGAAACGACCCGGTGGAGTAGTTTTCCCTACGAGCAGTACTTC

clone_size: NA
j_call: TRBJ2-1
d_call: TRBD2
v_call: TRBV19
cdr3_aa: CASSNSGDYYNEQFF
cdr3_nt: TGTGCCAGTAGCAACTCCGGGGACTACTACAATGAGCAGTTCTTC

clone_size: NA
j_call: TRBJ1-1
d_call: NA
v_call: TRBV6-2/TRBV6-3
cdr3_aa: CASSNTVNTEAFF
cdr3_nt: TGTGCCAGCAGCAATACAGTGAACACTGAAGCTTTCTTT

clone_size: NA
j_call: TRBJ1-3
d_call: TRBD1
v_call: TRBV27
cdr3_aa: CASSLSAGGLGNTIYF
cdr3_nt: TGTGCCAGCAGTTTATCAGCAGGGGGATTGGGAAACACCATATATTTT

clone_size: NA
j_call: TRBJ1-1
d_call: NA
v_call: TRBV5-1
cdr3_aa: CASSLDRGLDTEAFF
cdr3_nt: TGCGCCAGCAGCTTGGACCGGGGTTTGGACACTGAAGCTTTCTTT

clone_size: NA
j_call: TRBJ2-7
d_call: NA
v_call: TRBV12-3/TRBV12-4
cdr3_aa: CASSLNRAYEQYF
cdr3_nt: TGTGCCAGCAGTTTAAACAGAGCCTACGAGCAGTACTTC

clone_size: few
j_call: TRBJ1-1
d_call: NA
v_call: TRBV7-2
cdr3_aa: CASSLVGPGDTEAFF
cdr3_nt: TGTGCCAGCAGCTTAGTGGGTCCCGGGGACACTGAAGCTTTCTTT

clone_size: few
j_call: TRBJ1-3
d_call: TRBD1
v_call: TRBV6-5
cdr3_aa: CASRTDRVGNTIYF
cdr3_nt: TGTGCCAGCCGGACGGACAGGGTGGGAAACACCATATATTTT

clone_size: NA
j_call: TRBJ1-4
d_call: TRBD1
v_call: TRBV7-2
cdr3_aa: CASSSPQGGYEKLFF
cdr3_nt: TGTGCCAGCAGTTCTCCTCAGGGGGGCTATGAAAAACTGTTTTTT

clone_size: NA
j_call: TRBJ1-6
d_call: NA
v_call: TRBV5-1
cdr3_aa: CASSSALQGSSYNSPLHF
cdr3_nt: TGCGCCAGCAGCTCAGCGCTACAGGGCAGCTCCTATAATTCACCCCTCCACTTT

clone_size: once
j_call: TRBJ1-4
d_call: NA
v_call: TRBV2
cdr3_aa: CASSAGATNEKLFF
cdr3_nt: TGTGCCAGCAGCGCAGGGGCAACTAATGAAAAACTGTTTTTT

clone_size: once
j_call: TRBJ2-1
d_call: TRBD2
v_call: TRBV9
cdr3_aa: CASSVTSGERSNEQFF
cdr3_nt: TGTGCCAGCAGCGTAACTAGCGGGGAAAGAAGTAATGAGCAGTTCTTC

clone_size: NA
j_call: TRBJ1-2
d_call: TRBD1
v_call: TRBV4-1
cdr3_aa: CASSQFRDRVGGYTF
cdr3_nt: TGCGCCAGCAGCCAATTCCGGGACAGGGTCGGCGGCTACACCTTC

clone_size: once
j_call: TRBJ1-4
d_call: TRBD1
v_call: TRBV7-9
cdr3_aa: CASSSGQGREKLFF
cdr3_nt: TGTGCCAGCAGCTCGGGACAGGGTCGGGAAAAACTGTTTTTT

clone_size: once
j_call: TRBJ2-7
d_call: TRBD1
v_call: TRBV11-2
cdr3_aa: CASSSGPQGSVYEQYF
cdr3_nt: TGTGCCAGCAGCTCCGGACCACAGGGGAGTGTCTACGAGCAGTACTTC

clone_size: NA
j_call: TRBJ2-7
d_call: NA
v_call: TRBV11-2
cdr3_aa: CASSFSGEREQYF
cdr3_nt: TGTGCCAGCAGCTTCAGCGGAGAACGTGAGCAGTACTTC

clone_size: NA
j_call: TRBJ1-6
d_call: NA
v_call: TRBV7-2
cdr3_aa: CASTNPSGSPLHF
cdr3_nt: TGTGCCAGCACCAACCCCTCAGGTTCACCCCTCCACTTT

clone_size: NA
j_call: TRBJ1-1
d_call: NA
v_call: TRBV12-3/TRBV12-4
cdr3_aa: CASSLARNTEAFF
cdr3_nt: TGTGCCAGCAGTTTAGCTCGGAACACTGAAGCTTTCTTT

clone_size: NA
j_call: TRBJ2-1
d_call: TRBD1
v_call: TRBV6-5
cdr3_aa: CASSRGPGPQFF
cdr3_nt: TGTGCCAGCAGCAGGGGGCCGGGACCACAGTTCTTC

clone_size: few
j_call: TRBJ1-6
d_call: NA
v_call: TRBV6-2/TRBV6-3
cdr3_aa: CASSRRTVSVSNSPLHF
cdr3_nt: TGTGCCAGCAGCAGACGGACAGTATCCGTATCAAATTCACCCCTCCACTTT

clone_size: NA
j_call: TRBJ1-5
d_call: NA
v_call: TRBV4-2
cdr3_aa: CASSPGNSNQPQHF
cdr3_nt: TGTGCCAGCAGCCCGGGAAACAGCAATCAGCCCCAGCATTTT

clone_size: NA
j_call: TRBJ1-6
d_call: NA
v_call: TRBV7-9
cdr3_aa: CASSLAGVYNSPLHF
cdr3_nt: TGTGCCAGCAGCTTGGCCGGAGTCTATAATTCACCCCTCCACTTT

clone_size: NA
j_call: TRBJ1-6
d_call: TRBD1
v_call: TRBV3-1/TRBV3-2
cdr3_aa: CASSSDRVGSPLHF
cdr3_nt: TGTGCCAGCAGCTCAGACAGGGTTGGGTCACCCCTCCACTTT

clone_size: NA
j_call: TRBJ1-2
d_call: NA
v_call: TRBV30
cdr3_aa: CAWAGQSGPYGYTF
cdr3_nt: TGTGCCTGGGCCGGACAGTCTGGCCCCTATGGCTACACCTTC

clone_size: NA
j_call: TRBJ1-6
d_call: NA
v_call: TRBV4-3
cdr3_aa: CASSQQTGNNSPLHF
cdr3_nt: TGCGCCAGCAGCCAACAGACGGGGAATAATTCACCCCTCCACTTT

clone_size: NA
j_call: TRBJ2-5
d_call: TRBD2
v_call: TRBV7-3
cdr3_aa: CASSMTSGGAETQYF
cdr3_nt: TGTGCCAGCAGCATGACTAGCGGGGGGGCAGAGACCCAGTACTTC

clone_size: few
j_call: TRBJ1-5
d_call: NA
v_call: TRBV30
cdr3_aa: CAWSEEVGGINQPQHF
cdr3_nt: TGTGCCTGGAGTGAGGAGGTGGGAGGGATCAATCAGCCCCAGCATTTT

clone_size: NA
j_call: TRBJ1-6
d_call: TRBD1
v_call: TRBV7-9
cdr3_aa: CASTGGASYNSPLHF
cdr3_nt: TGTGCCAGTACAGGGGGAGCCTCCTATAATTCACCCCTCCACTTT

clone_size: once
j_call: TRBJ1-2
d_call: TRBD1
v_call: TRBV14
cdr3_aa: CASSLFGQGGYTF
cdr3_nt: TGTGCCAGCAGCCTCTTCGGACAGGGAGGCTACACCTTC

clone_size: NA
j_call: TRBJ2-3
d_call: TRBD2
v_call: TRBV6-5
cdr3_aa: CASRRAGGRADTQYF
cdr3_nt: TGTGCCAGCAGGCGTGCGGGGGGGCGGGCAGATACGCAGTATTTT

clone_size: NA
j_call: TRBJ2-5
d_call: NA
v_call: TRBV19
cdr3_aa: CASSIGGSQETQYF
cdr3_nt: TGTGCCAGTAGTATCGGAGGATCCCAAGAGACCCAGTACTTC